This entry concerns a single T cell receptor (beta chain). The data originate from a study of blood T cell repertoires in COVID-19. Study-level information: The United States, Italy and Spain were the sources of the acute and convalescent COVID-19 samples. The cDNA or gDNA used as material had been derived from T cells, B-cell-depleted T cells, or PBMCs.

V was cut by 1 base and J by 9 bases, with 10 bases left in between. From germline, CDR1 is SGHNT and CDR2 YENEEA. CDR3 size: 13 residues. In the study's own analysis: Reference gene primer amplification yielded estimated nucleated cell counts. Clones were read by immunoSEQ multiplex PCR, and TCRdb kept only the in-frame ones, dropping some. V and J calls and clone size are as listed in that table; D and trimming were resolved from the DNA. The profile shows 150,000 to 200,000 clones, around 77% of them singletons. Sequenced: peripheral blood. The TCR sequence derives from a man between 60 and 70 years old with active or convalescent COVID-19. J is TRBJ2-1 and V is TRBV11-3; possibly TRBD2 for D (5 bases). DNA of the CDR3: TGTGCCAGCAGCTTAGTGGGGAGCACTGAGCAGTTCTTC. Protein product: CASSLVGSTEQFF.